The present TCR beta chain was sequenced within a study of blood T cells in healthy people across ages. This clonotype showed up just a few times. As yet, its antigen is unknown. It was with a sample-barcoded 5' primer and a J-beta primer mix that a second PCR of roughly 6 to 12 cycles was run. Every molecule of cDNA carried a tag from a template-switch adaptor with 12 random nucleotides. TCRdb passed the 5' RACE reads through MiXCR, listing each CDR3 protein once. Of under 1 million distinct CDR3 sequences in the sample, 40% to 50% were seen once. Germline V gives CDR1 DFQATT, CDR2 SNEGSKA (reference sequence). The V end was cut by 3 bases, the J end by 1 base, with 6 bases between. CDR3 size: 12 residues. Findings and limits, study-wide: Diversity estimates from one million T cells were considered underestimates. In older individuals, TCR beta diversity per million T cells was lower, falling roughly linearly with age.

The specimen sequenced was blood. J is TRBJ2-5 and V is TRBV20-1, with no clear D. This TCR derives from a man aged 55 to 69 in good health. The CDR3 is CSASPSQETQYF. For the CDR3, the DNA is TGCAGTGCTAGTCCTAGCCAAGAGACCCAGTACTTC.